This is a list of T cell receptor beta chains from one sample in a study of T cell changes during pregnancy in multiple sclerosis. Data came from immunoSEQ multiplex PCR; TCRdb stores just in-frame clones and leaves some out. In the table there are tens of thousands of clones, 92% of which are singletons. The source was peripheral blood, collected in the first trimester of pregnancy. Receptors were obtained from a female donor in good health, enrolled as a control in a pregnancy study. Each CDR3 is given with its conserved first and last residue. Fields, in order: V gene, clone size, D gene, J gene, CDR3 protein, CDR3 DNA. A D gene is named only where the DNA matches it firmly. Only some rows state a clone size, as once, few, many or a class for expanded clones.

>TRBV28|-|TRBD1|TRBJ2-3
CASSMETGETDTQYF
TGTGCCAGCAGTATGGAGACAGGGGAAACAGATACGCAGTATTTT
>TRBV19|-|-|TRBJ1-4
CASSIGSGVPNEKLFF
TGTGCCAGTAGTATAGGCTCCGGAGTCCCTAATGAAAAACTGTTTTTT
>TRBV15|-|TRBD2|TRBJ2-7
CATSRGLAGAYEQYF
TGTGCCACCAGCAGGGGACTAGCGGGAGCCTACGAGCAGTACTTC
>TRBV5-1|-|-|TRBJ2-1
CASSLGGEYNEQFF
TGCGCCAGCAGCTTGGGGGGGGAATACAATGAGCAGTTCTTC
>TRBV2|-|-|TRBJ1-5
CASSVQGGNQPQHF
TGTGCCAGCAGTGTACAGGGAGGCAATCAGCCCCAGCATTTT
>TRBV4-2|-|TRBD1|TRBJ2-7
CASSQEAAGGSYEQYF
TGTGCCAGCAGCCAAGAGGCGGCAGGGGGATCCTACGAGCAGTACTTC
>TRBV13|-|TRBD2|TRBJ2-7
CASSSRTSGGSYYEQYF
TGTGCCAGCAGCTCCCGGACTAGCGGGGGCTCATACTACGAGCAGTACTTC
>TRBV15|-|-|TRBJ1-3
CATSRDPEGGLGNTIYF
TGTGCCACCAGCAGAGATCCCGAGGGGGGGCTTGGAAACACCATATATTTT
>TRBV2|once|-|TRBJ1-4
CASRADMGREKLFF
TGTGCCAGCAGAGCAGACATGGGGCGGGAAAAACTGTTTTTT
>TRBV6-6|-|-|TRBJ2-7
CASSPGSKTYEQYF
TGTGCCAGCAGTCCCGGGAGCAAAACCTACGAGCAGTACTTC
>TRBV7-9|-|-|TRBJ2-5
CASSFIETQYF
TGTGCCAGCAGCTTTATAGAGACCCAGTACTTC
>TRBV7-6|-|TRBD2|TRBJ2-7
CASSLEQRGSSYEQYF
TGTGCCAGCAGCTTGGAACAGCGGGGTAGCTCCTACGAGCAGTACTTC
>TRBV18|-|TRBD1|TRBJ1-1
CASSEDRGLSEAFF
TGTGCCAGCTCAGAGGACAGGGGGTTATCAGAAGCTTTCTTT
>TRBV11-2|-|TRBD1|TRBJ1-1
CASSPRTGHTEAFF
TGTGCCAGCAGCCCACGGACAGGGCACACTGAAGCTTTCTTT
>TRBV28|-|-|TRBJ1-5
CASNPRGNQPQHF
TGTGCCAGCAACCCGAGGGGGAATCAGCCCCAGCATTTT
>TRBV28|-|-|TRBJ2-6
CASSDGRTTSGANVLTF
TGTGCCAGCAGTGACGGACGGACAACCTCTGGGGCCAACGTCCTGACTTTC
>TRBV10-3|-|-|TRBJ2-7
CAISPYLQESGEQYF
TGTGCCATCAGTCCGTATTTACAGGAATCAGGCGAGCAGTACTTC
>TRBV5-1|-|TRBD1|TRBJ2-1
CASSSGTGGYNEQFF
TGCGCCAGCAGCTCCGGGACAGGGGGTTACAATGAGCAGTTCTTC
>TRBV28|once|TRBD2|TRBJ2-1
CASRLLDGLAGGPSEQFF
TGTGCCAGCCGACTTTTGGATGGACTAGCGGGAGGGCCGAGTGAGCAGTTCTTC
>TRBV18|-|-|TRBJ2-5
CASSPLDSCGTQYF
TGTGCCAGCTCACCATTGGACAGCTGTGGGACCCAGTACTTC
>TRBV15|-|-|TRBJ2-7
CATSFDQVRAYEQYF
TGTGCCACCAGCTTCGATCAAGTTCGAGCCTACGAGCAGTACTTC
>TRBV5-1|-|TRBD1|TRBJ2-5
CASRLPTGAAETQYF
TGCGCCAGCAGACTACCGACAGGGGCGGCAGAGACCCAGTACTTC
>TRBV21-1|once|-|TRBJ1-5
CASIPRGRSNQPQHF
TGTGCCAGCATCCCAAGGGGTCGGAGCAATCAGCCCCAGCATTTT
>TRBV5-8|-|TRBD2|TRBJ2-2
CASSLVTAGGRTGELFF
TGTGCCAGCAGCTTGGTTACGGCGGGAGGGCGGACCGGGGAGCTGTTTTTT
>TRBV28|many|-|TRBJ1-5
CASSPGQGDSQPQHF
TGTGCCAGCAGTCCGGGGCAAGGGGACTCTCAGCCCCAGCATTTT
>TRBV7-9|-|-|TRBJ2-3
CASSLALRGSTDTQYF
TGTGCCAGCAGCTTAGCCCTCAGGGGATCTACAGATACGCAGTATTTT